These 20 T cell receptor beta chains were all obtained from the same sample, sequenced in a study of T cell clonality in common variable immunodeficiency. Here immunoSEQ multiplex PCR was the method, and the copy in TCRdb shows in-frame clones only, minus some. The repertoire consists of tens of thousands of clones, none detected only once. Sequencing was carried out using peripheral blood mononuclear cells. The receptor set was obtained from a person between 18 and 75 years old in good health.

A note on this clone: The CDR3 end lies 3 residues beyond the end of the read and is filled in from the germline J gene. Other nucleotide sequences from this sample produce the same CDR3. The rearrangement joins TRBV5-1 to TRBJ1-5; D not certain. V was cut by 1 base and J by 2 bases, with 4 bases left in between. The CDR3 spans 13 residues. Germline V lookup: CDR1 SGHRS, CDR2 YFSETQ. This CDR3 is CASSLTGNQPQHF. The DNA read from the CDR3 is TGCGCCAGCAGCTTGACGGGCAATCAGCCC.

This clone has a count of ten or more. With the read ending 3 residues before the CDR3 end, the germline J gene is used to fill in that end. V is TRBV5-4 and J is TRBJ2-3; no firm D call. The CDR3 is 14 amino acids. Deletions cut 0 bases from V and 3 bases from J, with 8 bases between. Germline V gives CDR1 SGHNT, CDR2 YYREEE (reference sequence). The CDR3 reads CASSLDLKTDTQYF. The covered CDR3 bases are TGTGCCAGCAGCTTGGACTTGAAGACAGATACG. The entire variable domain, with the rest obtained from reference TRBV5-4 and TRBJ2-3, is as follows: ETGVTQSPTHLIKTRGQQVTLRCSSQSGHNTVSWYQQALGQGPQFIFQYYREEENGRGNFPPRFSGLQFPNYSSELNVNALELDDSALYLCASSLDLKTDTQYFGPGTRLTVL.

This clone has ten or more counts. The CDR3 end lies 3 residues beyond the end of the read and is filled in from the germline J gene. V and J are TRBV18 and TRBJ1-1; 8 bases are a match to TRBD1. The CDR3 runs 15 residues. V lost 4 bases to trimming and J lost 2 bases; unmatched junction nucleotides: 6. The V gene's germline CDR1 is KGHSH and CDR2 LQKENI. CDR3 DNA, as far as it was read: TGTGCCAGCTCACGAACCGACAGGGGAAACACTGAA. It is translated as CASSRTDRGNTE. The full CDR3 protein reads CASSRTDRGNTEAFF. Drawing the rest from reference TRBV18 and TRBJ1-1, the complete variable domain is NAGVMQNPRHLVRRRGQEARLRCSPMKGHSHVYWYRQLPEEGLKFMVYLQKENIIDESGMPKERFSAEFPKEGPSILRIQQVVRGDSAAYFCASSRTDRGNTEAFFGQGTRLTVV.

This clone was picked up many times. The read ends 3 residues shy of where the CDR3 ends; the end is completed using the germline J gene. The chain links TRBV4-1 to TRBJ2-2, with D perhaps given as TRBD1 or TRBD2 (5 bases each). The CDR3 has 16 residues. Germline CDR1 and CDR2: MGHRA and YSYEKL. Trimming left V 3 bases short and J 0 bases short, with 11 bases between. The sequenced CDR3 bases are TGCGCCAGCAGCCACGTCCGAGGGGCGAACACCGGGGAG. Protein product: CASSHVRGANTGE. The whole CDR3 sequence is CASSHVRGANTGELFF.

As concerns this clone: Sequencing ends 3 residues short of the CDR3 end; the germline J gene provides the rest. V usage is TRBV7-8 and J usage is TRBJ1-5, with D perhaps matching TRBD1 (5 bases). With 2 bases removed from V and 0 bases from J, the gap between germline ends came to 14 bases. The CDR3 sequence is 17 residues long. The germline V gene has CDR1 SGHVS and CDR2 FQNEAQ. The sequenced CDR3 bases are TGTGCCAGCAGCTTACTCCTGGGGGGTTATAGCAATCAGCCC. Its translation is CASSLLLGGYSNQP. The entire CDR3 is CASSLLLGGYSNQPQHF.

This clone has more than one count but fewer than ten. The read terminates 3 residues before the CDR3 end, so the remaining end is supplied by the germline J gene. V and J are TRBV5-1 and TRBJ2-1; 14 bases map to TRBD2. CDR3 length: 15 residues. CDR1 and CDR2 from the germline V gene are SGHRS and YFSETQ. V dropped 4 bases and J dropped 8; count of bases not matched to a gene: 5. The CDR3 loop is CASSLGTSGSDEQFF. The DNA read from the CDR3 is TGCGCCAGCAGCCTAGGGACTAGCGGGAGCGATGAG. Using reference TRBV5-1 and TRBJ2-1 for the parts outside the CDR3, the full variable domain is KAGVTQTPRYLIKTRGQQVTLSCSPISGHRSVSWYQQTPGQGLQFLFEYFSETQRNKGNFPGRFSGRQFSNSRSEMNVSTLELGDSALYLCASSLGTSGSDEQFFGPGTRLTVL.

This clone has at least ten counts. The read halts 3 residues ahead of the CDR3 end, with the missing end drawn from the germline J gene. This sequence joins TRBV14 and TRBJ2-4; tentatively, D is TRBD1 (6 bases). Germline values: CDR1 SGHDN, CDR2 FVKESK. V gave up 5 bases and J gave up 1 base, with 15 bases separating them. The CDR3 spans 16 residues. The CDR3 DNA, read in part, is TGTGCCAGCAGCTTCGACAGGTTCTGGGCCAAAAACATT. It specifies CASSFDRFWAKNI. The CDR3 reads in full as CASSFDRFWAKNIQYF.

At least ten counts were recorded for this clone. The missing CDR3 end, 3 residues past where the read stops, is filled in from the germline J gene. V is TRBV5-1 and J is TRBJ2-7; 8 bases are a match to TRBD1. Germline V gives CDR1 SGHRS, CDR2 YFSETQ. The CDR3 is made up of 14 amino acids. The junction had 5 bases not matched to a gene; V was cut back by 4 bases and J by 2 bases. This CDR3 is CASSLGTGPYEQYF. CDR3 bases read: TGCGCCAGCAGCCTCGGGACAGGTCCCTACGAG.

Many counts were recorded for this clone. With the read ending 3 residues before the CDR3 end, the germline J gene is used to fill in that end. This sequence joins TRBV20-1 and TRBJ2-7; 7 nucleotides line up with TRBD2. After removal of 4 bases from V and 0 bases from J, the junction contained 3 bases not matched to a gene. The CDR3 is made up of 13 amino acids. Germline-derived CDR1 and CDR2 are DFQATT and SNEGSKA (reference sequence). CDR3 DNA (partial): TGCAGTGCTACTAGCGGCAGCTCCTACGAG. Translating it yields CSATSGSSYE. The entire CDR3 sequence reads CSATSGSSYEQYF.

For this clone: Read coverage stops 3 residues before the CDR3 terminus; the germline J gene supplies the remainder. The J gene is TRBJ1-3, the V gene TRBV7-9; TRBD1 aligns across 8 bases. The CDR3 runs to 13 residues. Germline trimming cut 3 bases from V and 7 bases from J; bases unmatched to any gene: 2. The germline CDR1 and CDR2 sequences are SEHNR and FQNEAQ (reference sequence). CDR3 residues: CASSLGQANTIYF. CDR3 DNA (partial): TGTGCCAGCAGCTTGGGACAGGCTAACACC.

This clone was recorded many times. CDR3 bases read: TGCGCCAGCAGCTCCGGAACTCGCGGGAGGAAGGACTACACAGATACG. Amino acid sequence: CASSSGTRGRKDYTDT. The whole CDR3 is CASSSGTRGRKDYTDTQYF. This chain connects TRBV10-1 to TRBJ2-3; 8 positions match TRBD2. The observed sequence ends 3 residues before the CDR3 terminus, with the missing tail filled in from the germline J gene. The V segment lost 6 bases and the J segment 2 bases; nucleotides outside the gene matches: 19. CDR1 is WNHNN, CDR2 SYGVQD, per germline (reference sequence). The CDR3 covers 19 residues.

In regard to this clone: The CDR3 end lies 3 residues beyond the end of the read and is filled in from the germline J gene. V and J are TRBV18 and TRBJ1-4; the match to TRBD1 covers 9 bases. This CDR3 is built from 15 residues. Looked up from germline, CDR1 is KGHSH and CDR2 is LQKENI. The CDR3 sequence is CASSPGDRVTSPLFF. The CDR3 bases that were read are TGTGCCAGCTCACCCGGGGACAGGGTAACTTCACCA. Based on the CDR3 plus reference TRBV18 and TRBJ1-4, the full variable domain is NAGVMQNPRHLVRRRGQEARLRCSPMKGHSHVYWYRQLPEEGLKFMVYLQKENIIDESGMPKERFSAEFPKEGPSILRIQQVVRGDSAAYFCASSPGDRVTSPLFFGSGTQLSVL.

The CDR3 loop reads CASSSAGLAVNEQFF. Incomplete CDR3 DNA: TGTGCCAGCAGCTCGGCGGGACTAGCCGTCAATGAG. V and J are TRBV11-2 and TRBJ2-1; TRBD2 agrees at 9 bases. The CDR3 goes on 3 residues after the read ends, and that part is filled in from the germline J gene. The CDR3 is 15 residues long. Germline-derived CDR1 and CDR2 are SGHAT and FQNNGV. The V and J ends lost 4 bases and 6 bases, in that order; junction bases with no gene match: 7.

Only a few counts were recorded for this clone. The CDR3 spells CASIGTGGSQPQHF. The sequenced part of the CDR3 DNA is TGTGCCAGCATAGGGACAGGCGGATCCCAGCCC. V and J are TRBV2 and TRBJ1-5; the match to TRBD1 covers 8 bases. The read ends 3 residues early relative to the CDR3; the germline J gene fills the gap. After removal of 7 bases from V and 7 bases from J, the junction contained 9 bases not matched to a gene. From germline, CDR1 is SNHLY and CDR2 FYNNEI. CDR3 length: 14 amino acids.

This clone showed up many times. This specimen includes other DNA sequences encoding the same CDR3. The CDR3 loop reads CASSELGGGLYEQYF. CDR3 bases read: TGTGCCAGCAGTGAACTAGGAGGTGGACTCTACGAG. The V and J genes are TRBV6-1 and TRBJ2-7; perhaps TRBD2 as D (5 bases). Read coverage stops 3 residues before the CDR3 terminus; the germline J gene supplies the remainder. Deletions cut 2 bases from V and 3 bases from J, with 14 bases between. The CDR3 sequence is 15 residues long. CDR1 and CDR2 (germline): MNHNS, SASEGT.

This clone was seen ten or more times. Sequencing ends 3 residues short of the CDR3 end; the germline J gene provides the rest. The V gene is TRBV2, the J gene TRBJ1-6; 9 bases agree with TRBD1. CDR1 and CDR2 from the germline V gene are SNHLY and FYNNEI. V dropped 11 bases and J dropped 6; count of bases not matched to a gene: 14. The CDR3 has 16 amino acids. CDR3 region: CASHAGTGSSNSPLHF. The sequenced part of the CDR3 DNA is TGTGCCTCCCATGCCGGGACAGGGTCGTCTAATTCACCC.

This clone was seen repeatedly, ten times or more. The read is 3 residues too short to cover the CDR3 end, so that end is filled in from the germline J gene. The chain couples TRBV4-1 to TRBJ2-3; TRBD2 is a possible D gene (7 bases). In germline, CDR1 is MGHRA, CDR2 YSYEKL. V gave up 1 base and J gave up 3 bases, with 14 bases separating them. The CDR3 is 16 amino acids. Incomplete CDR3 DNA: TGCGCCAGCAGCCAAGTTTCGGAGGGGGGGACAGATACG. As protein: CASSQVSEGGTDT. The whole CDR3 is CASSQVSEGGTDTQYF.

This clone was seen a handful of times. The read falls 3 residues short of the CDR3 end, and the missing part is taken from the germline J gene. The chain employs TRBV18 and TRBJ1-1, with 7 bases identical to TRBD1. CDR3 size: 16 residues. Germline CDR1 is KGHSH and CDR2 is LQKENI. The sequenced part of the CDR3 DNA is TGTGCCAGCTCACCATGGGAACAGGGGCAATCCTACGAG. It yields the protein CASSPWEQGQSYE. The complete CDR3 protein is CASSPWEQGQSYEAFF.

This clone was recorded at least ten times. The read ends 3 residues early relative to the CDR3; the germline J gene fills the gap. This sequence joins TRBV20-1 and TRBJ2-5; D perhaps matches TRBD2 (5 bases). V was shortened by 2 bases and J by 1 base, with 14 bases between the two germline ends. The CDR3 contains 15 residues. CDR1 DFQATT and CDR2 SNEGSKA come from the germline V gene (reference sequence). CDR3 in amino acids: CSARLALGSQETQYF. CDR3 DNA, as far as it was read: TGCAGTGCTAGACTAGCCCTTGGCAGCCAAGAGACC.

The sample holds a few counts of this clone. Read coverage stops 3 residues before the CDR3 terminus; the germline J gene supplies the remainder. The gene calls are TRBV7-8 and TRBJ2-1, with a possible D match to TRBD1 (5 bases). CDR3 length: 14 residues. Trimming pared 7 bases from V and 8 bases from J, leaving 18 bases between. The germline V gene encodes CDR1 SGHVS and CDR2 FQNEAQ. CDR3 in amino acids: CASIPTRGADEQFF. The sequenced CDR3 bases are TGTGCCAGCATTCCGACCCGTGGGGCCGATGAG.